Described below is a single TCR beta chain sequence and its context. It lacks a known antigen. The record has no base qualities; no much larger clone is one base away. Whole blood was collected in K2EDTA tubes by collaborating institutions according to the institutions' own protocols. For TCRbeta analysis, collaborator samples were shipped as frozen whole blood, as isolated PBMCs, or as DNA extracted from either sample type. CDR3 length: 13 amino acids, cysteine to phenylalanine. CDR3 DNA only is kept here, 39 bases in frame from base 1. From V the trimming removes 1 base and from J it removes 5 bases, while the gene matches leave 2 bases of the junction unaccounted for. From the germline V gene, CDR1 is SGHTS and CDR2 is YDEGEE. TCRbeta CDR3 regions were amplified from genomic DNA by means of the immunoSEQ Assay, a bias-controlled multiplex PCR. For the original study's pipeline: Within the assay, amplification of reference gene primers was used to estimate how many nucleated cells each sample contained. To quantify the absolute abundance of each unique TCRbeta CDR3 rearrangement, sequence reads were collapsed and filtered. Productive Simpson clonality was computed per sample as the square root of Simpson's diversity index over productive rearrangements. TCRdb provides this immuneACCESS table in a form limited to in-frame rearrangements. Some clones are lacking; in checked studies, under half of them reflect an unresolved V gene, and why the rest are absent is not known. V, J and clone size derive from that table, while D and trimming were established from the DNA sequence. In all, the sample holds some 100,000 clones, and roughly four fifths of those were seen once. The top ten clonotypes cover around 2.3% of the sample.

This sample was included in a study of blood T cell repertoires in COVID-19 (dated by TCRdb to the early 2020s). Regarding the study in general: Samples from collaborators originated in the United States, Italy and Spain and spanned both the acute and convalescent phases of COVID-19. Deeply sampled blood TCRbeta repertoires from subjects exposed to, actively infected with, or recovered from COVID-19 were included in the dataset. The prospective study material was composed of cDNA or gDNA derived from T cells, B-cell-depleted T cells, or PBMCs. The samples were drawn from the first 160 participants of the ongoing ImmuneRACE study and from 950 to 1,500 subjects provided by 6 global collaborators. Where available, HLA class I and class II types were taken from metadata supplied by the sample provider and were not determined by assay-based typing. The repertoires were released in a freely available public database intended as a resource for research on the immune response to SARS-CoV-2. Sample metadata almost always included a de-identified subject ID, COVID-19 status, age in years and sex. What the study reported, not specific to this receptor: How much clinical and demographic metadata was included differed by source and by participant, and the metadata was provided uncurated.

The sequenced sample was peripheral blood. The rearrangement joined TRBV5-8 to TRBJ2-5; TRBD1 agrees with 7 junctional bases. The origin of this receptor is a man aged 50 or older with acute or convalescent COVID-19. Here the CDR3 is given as CASSLSTGETQYF. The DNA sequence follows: TGTGCCAGCAGCTTGTCGACAGGGGAGACCCAGTACTTC.